This TCR beta chain was observed in a study of blood T cell repertoires in COVID-19 (dated by TCRdb to the early 2020s). Background on the whole study: Samples from collaborators originated in the United States, Italy and Spain and spanned both the acute and convalescent phases of COVID-19. HLA class I and class II types, where available, came from metadata supplied by the sample provider rather than from assay-based typing. The material from the prospective study consisted of cDNA or gDNA derived from T cells, B-cell-depleted T cells, or PBMCs. The repertoires were released in a freely available public database meant as a resource for research on the immune response to SARS-CoV-2. Deeply sampled blood TCRbeta repertoires from subjects exposed to, actively infected with, or recovered from COVID-19 were included in the dataset. A de-identified subject ID, COVID-19 status, age in years and sex were almost always included in the sample metadata. The samples were drawn from the first 160 participants of the ongoing ImmuneRACE study and from 1,254 subjects provided by 6 global collaborators. The research as a whole found: The amount of clinical and demographic metadata varied by source and participant and was provided uncurated.

The immunoSEQ Assay, a bias-controlled multiplex PCR, was used to amplify TCRbeta CDR3 regions from genomic DNA. The study's processing was this. The number of nucleated cells in each sample was estimated from the amplification of reference gene primers within the assay. To quantify the absolute abundance of each unique TCRbeta CDR3 rearrangement, sequence reads were collapsed and filtered. For each sample, productive Simpson clonality was calculated by taking the square root of Simpson's diversity index across productive rearrangements. TCRdb carries this immuneACCESS record with in-frame sequences only. Its versions omit some clonotypes, under half of them owing to an unresolved V gene in the studies checked, with the rest unexplained. V and J calls and clone size are those listed in that table; D and trimming were worked out from the DNA. This sample is represented by about 250,000 clones; roughly 89% of them were singletons. The ten largest clones add up to 2.1% of the sample.

Regarding this clone: This receptor's antigen is unknown. No base qualities exist here, and no much larger clone lies one base off it.

One collaborating source in Seattle enrolled patients while the patients were actively infected and followed the patients over time throughout the course of disease. The collaborating institutions used their own protocols to collect whole blood in K2EDTA tubes. For TCRbeta analysis, collaborator samples were shipped as frozen whole blood, as isolated PBMCs, or as DNA extracted from either sample type. The sequenced sample was peripheral blood. This receptor was taken from an older woman with COVID-19, enrolled during active disease.

In nucleotide form, the sequence is TGCAGTGCTAGTGAGACAGGTGGCATGAACACTGAAGCTTTCTTT. Translated, it gives CSASETGGMNTEAFF. Here the chain combines TRBV20-1 and TRBJ1-1; TRBD1 might be the D gene, on 6 matching bases. V loses 3 bases of germline sequence and J loses 0 bases, and the interval between the two ends is 14 bases. Based on the germline V gene (reference sequence), the CDR1 and CDR2 sequences are DFQATT and SNEGSKA. The cysteine opens and the phenylalanine closes a CDR3 of 15 amino acids. CDR3 DNA is the only sequence kept; it has 45 bases, read in frame from the first base.